This T cell receptor beta chain stems from a study of early stage breast cancer tumors. The germline V gene encodes CDR1 LNHDA and CDR2 SQIVND (reference sequence). The CDR3 sequence is 14 residues long. V lost 3 bases and J lost 2; bases outside the gene matches: 1. Profiled with immunoSEQ multiplex PCR; TCRdb holds only in-frame clones, not every one. The table includes 44,000 or so clones, approximately 83% detected once. The sequenced sample consisted of blood. This TCR derives from a person aged 45-60 years with breast cancer. The chain recombines TRBV19 with TRBJ2-1; 7 bases are shared with TRBD2. In nucleotides, the CDR3 is TGTGCCAGTAGTATGGGGGGGACCTACAATGAGCAGTTCTTC. Translated: CASSMGGTYNEQFF. The full variable domain, its missing parts supplied by reference TRBV19 and TRBJ2-1, is DGGITQSPKYLFRKEGQNVTLSCEQNLNHDAMYWYRQDPGQGLRLIYYSQIVNDFQKGDIAEGYSVSREKKESFPLTVTSAQKNPTAFYLCASSMGGTYNEQFFGPGTRLTVL.